This TCR beta chain is from a study of cytomegalovirus exposure and HLA in healthy donors. Overall study findings and caveats: The authors later found HLA-associated TCR beta chains more clonally expanded than equally common others. There were some V segments, including TRBV6-2 and TRBV6-3, excluded as indistinguishable.

Each donor was nominally healthy when sampled (though unrecorded immune exposures were likely). With respect to this clone: What it binds is not known. Mismatch with germline at one junction end may stem from a read error.

The PCR used 60 Vbeta and 13 Jbeta primers. The repertoire was sequenced with immunoSEQ multiplex PCR; TCRdb's copy has only in-frame clones and lacks some. The table shows about 100,000 clones, with about 80% occurring only once. This CDR3 is 13 amino acids long. Germline V gives CDR1 MNHEY, CDR2 SVGAGI. The TCR sequence derives from a man aged 25-45 years in good health and CMV-seronegative. The V call is TRBV6-5, the J call TRBJ2-7, with TRBD1 matching over 8 bases. Source material: PBMCs. The CDR3, as DNA: TGTGCCAGCAGTTACTCGAAGTACCAGGGGGCCTTCTTC. Its protein is CASSYSKYQGAFF.